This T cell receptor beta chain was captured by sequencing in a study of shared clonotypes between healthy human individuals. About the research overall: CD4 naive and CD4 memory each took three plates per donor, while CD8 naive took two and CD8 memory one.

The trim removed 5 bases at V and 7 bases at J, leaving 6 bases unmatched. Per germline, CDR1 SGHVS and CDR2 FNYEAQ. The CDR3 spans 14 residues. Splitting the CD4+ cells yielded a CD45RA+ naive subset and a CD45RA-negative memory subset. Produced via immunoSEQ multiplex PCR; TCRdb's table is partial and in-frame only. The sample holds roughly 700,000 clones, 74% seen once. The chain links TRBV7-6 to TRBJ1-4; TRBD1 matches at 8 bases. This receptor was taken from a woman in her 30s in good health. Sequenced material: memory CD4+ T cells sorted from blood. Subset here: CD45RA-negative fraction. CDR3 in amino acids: CASSRTGHGEKLFF. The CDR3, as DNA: TGTGCCAGCAGCCGGACAGGGCATGGTGAAAAACTGTTTTTT.